This T cell receptor (beta chain) was captured by sequencing in a study of T cells after yellow fever vaccination (dated by TCRdb to about 2019). Notes on the research overall: The SMART-Seq v4 Ultra Low Input RNA kit was used to prepare libraries from fractions with low cell numbers. Two healthy male donors, one aged 18 to 29 and one aged 30 to 40 years, made up the cohort. To track T-cell clones before and after primary and booster YFV17D yellow fever vaccination, bulk TCR alpha and beta repertoires were sequenced longitudinally. Blood was drawn at multiple timepoints before and after primary and secondary immunization, with bulk PBMC replicates and cell subsets isolated. General findings and caveats noted by the study authors: Only a couple of donors were included in the study, so the extent to which the findings can be generalized is limited. Compared with the primary T-cell response, the secondary T-cell response was faster but weaker, reaching its peak on day 5 rather than on day 15. A small share of clonotypes occurred in both CD4 and CD8 compartments, likely arising from convergent recombination. After the booster, most clones that had expanded after primary vaccination were detected again (roughly 96% of CD4 and around nine tenths of CD8), suggesting broad maintenance of memory. FACS-sorted repertoires could contain abundant contaminating clonotypes from the bulk population, so computational filtering was required.

On this clonotype: The antigen it recognizes is unknown. Nothing much larger sits one base from this clone, and base qualities are not available.

The treatment or condition label, read with the paper, signifies: live attenuated yellow fever vaccine strain. At every blood-draw timepoint, two biological replicates of bulk PBMCs were collected. A standard Ficoll-Paque protocol was used to isolate PBMCs from peripheral blood. TriZol was used to extract RNA from bulk PBMCs, CD4 and CD8 fractions, and dextramer-positive and dextramer-negative fractions. TCR cDNA was synthesized by 5'RACE template switching, through which a universal primer site and unique molecular identifiers were introduced. cDNA synthesis was primed from both the TCR alpha and TCR beta constant segments. Library amplification used two PCR steps, and the second PCR step added sample barcodes and sequencing adapters. Sequencing of libraries was performed on Illumina HiSeq 2500 (2x100 bp) or NovaSeq (2x150 bp). The original methods were these. MIGEC handled demultiplexing of reads and collapsing into UMI consensus sequences, while MiXCR performed V(D)J alignment. Vaccine-responding clonotypes were identified with edgeR using replicate PBMC samples, with FDR below 0.01 and a log2 fold change above 5 up to day 15 being required. CD4 or CD8 identity was assigned to each bulk clonotype according to whether the clonotype was present at higher abundance in the sequenced CD4 repertoire or the sequenced CD8 repertoire. TCRdb redid the processing of the public reads, applying fastp at Q25 and MiXCR, and retained in-frame beta chains. Here each entry gathers all rows of one CDR3 protein and keeps the most common genes and DNA. V and J calls and clone size were set by TCRdb, not the authors. For this sample the table gives 400,000 or so distinct CDR3 sequences, of which about 9.9% were detected only once. The ten largest clones capture roughly a sixth of the sample.

For CDR1 and CDR2, the germline V gene lists MRHNA and SNTAGT. V and J are truncated by 7 bases and 5 bases respectively, leaving an intervening sequence of 12 bases. The CDR3 spans 13 residues, from the cysteine through the phenylalanine. CDR3 DNA is the only sequence kept; it has 39 bases, read in frame from the first base. The sequence was collected from a man in his late teens or twenties who received the YFV17D yellow fever vaccine. The specimen comprised PBMCs, sampled on the day of the first yellow fever vaccination. This receptor chain uses TRBV6-4 and TRBJ1-5; 6 matching bases give a weak D call of TRBD1. The nucleotide sequence reads as follows: TGTGCCAGCATAACAGGGTCCGATCAGCCCCAGCATTTT. It codes for CASITGSDQPQHF.